These 9 T cell receptor beta chains share one sample of origin, sequenced in a study of human thymus T cells. Resected material from corrective heart surgery provided the thymus tissue analysed. Only in-frame clones appear in the TCRdb table, and some are missing; sequencing was by immunoSEQ multiplex PCR. The sample has about 130,000 clones, 90% to 95% seen once. The sequenced material came from thymus tissue. These receptors came from a boy in the first two years of life with a congenital heart defect but otherwise immunologically healthy.

V is TRBV19 and J is TRBJ2-2, with a weak D call TRBD2 (6 bases). The CDR3 runs to 15 residues. Germline values: CDR1 LNHDA, CDR2 SQIVND (reference sequence). V was pared by 2 bases and J by 5 bases, with 12 bases between. In DNA, the CDR3 is TGTGCCAGTAGTATACTCCGGGAGAGGACCGGGGAGCTGTTTTTT. It codes for CASSILRERTGELFF.

This chain joins TRBV30 and TRBJ1-2; tentative D call: TRBD1 (5 bases). This CDR3 comprises 12 residues. V was trimmed by 3 bases and J by 4 bases, leaving 9 bases between them. Germline V gene sequence: CDR1 GTSNPN, CDR2 SVGIG (reference sequence). CDR3 residues: CAWREGSYGYTF. DNA for the CDR3: TGTGCCTGGAGAGAGGGGTCCTATGGCTACACCTTC.

The V and J genes are TRBV27 and TRBJ2-3; TRBD2 matches at 10 bases. V was pared by 5 bases and J by 2 bases, with 7 bases of the junction left unmatched. CDR3 length: 16 amino acids. Germline values: CDR1 MNHEY, CDR2 SMNVEV (reference sequence). CDR3: CASSARLAGLTDTQYF. The CDR3 DNA reads TGTGCCAGCAGTGCTCGACTAGCGGGCCTCACAGATACGCAGTATTTT.

The genes are TRBV5-6 and TRBJ2-7, with a tentative D call TRBD2 (6 bases). Trimming cost V 0 bases and J 5 bases, with 12 bases left between them. Looked up from germline, CDR1 is SGHDT and CDR2 is YYEEEE. The CDR3 has 14 amino acids. The CDR3 protein is CASSLEEGRHEQYF. CDR3 nucleotides: TGTGCCAGCAGCTTGGAGGAGGGAAGACACGAGCAGTACTTC.

This chain joins TRBV19 and TRBJ2-3; 11 bases are a match to TRBD2. The CDR3 has 16 residues. Unmatched junction bases numbered 6, after V lost 6 bases and J lost 1 base. CDR1 and CDR2 (germline): LNHDA, SQIVND (reference sequence). DNA of the CDR3: TGTGCCAGTAGGAGCCGACTAGCGGGGCGCACAGATACGCAGTATTTT. The encoded protein is CASRSRLAGRTDTQYF.

The rearrangement joins TRBV7-2 to TRBJ2-3; D gene uncertain. V lost 5 bases to trimming and J lost 1 base, with 10 bases between them. Germline CDR1 reads SGHTA; CDR2 reads FQGNSA. The CDR3 has 14 amino acids. CDR3 amino acids: CASSETRGTDTQYF. The CDR3 coding sequence is TGTGCCAGCAGCGAGACCCGGGGCACAGATACGCAGTATTTT. Drawing the rest from reference TRBV7-2 and TRBJ2-3, the complete variable domain is GAGVSQSPSNKVTEKGKDVELRCDPISGHTALYWYRQSLGQGLEFLIYFQGNSAPDKSGLPSDRFSAERTGGSVSTLTIQRTQQEDSAVYLCASSETRGTDTQYFGPGTRLTVL.

The rearrangement joins TRBV7-2 to TRBJ1-2; D call uncertain. This CDR3 has 13 amino acids. V was pared by 4 bases and J by 10 bases, with 16 bases between. Germline V gene lookup returns CDR1 SGHTA and CDR2 FQGNSA. This CDR3 is CASSYGRTDAYTF. The CDR3 nucleotides read TGTGCCAGCAGCTATGGACGGACGGATGCCTACACCTTC.

The CDR3 sequence: CASSPGRAPPGYTF. CDR3 coding DNA: TGTGCCAGCTCACCGGGCAGGGCCCCACCTGGCTACACCTTC. V usage is TRBV18 and J usage is TRBJ1-2, with D perhaps TRBD1 (5 bases). CDR3 length equals 14 residues. Trimming shortened V by 3 bases and J by 7 bases, and 15 bases separated the two germline ends. CDR1 and CDR2 from the germline V gene are KGHSH and LQKENI.

This clone was detected once. The chain joins TRBV5-4 to TRBJ1-3, with D unresolved. This CDR3 region has 13 residues. Germline CDR1 reads SGHNT; CDR2 reads YYREEE (reference sequence). V lost 2 bases and J lost 4, with 7 bases in between. CDR3 sequence reads: CASSFENGNTIYF. The CDR3 DNA is TGTGCCAGCAGCTTTGAGAACGGAAACACCATATATTTT.